This TCR beta chain was sequenced during a study of CXCR3-negative and CXCR3-positive naive CD8 T cells. The CDR3 loop spans 12 amino acids. CDR1 and CDR2 (germline): SQVTM, ANQGSEA. Libraries of TRB cDNA were made by 5' RACE and carried UMIs. From the 5' RACE reads, TCRdb lists one entry per CDR3 protein and no DNA. The specimen's table records approximately 88,000 distinct CDR3 sequences. The sequenced material came from naive CXCR3- CD8+ T cells from blood. Subset indicated: CD45RO-CCR7+CD27+CD95- naive CD8+ T cells lacking CXCR3 (TNR3-). This TCR came from a human donor in good health. Some clones in this sample may be carry-over from other donors' samples. This chain links TRBV29-1 with TRBJ2-1. The CDR3 protein is CSVEWSYPEQFF.